The 10 T cell receptor beta chains listed next were all sequenced from one sample in a study of T cell repertoires in cytomegalovirus infection. TCRdb redid the calling of the reads with MiXCR, one entry per CDR3 protein. The sample shows about 260,000 distinct CDR3 sequences, approximately 13% of them seen only once. Specimen: PBMCs. Source of these receptors: a human donor in good health (CMV status not recorded). Some clones in this sample may be carry-over from other donors' samples.

The table lists this clonotype with a few counts. The chain combines TRBV20-1 with TRBJ2-7, with TRBD2 matching 10 bases. CDR1 DFQATT and CDR2 SNEGSKA come from the germline V gene (reference sequence). This CDR3 contains 13 residues. Losses at the gene ends were 5 bases for V and 3 bases for J; bases not matched to a gene: 4. The DNA of the CDR3 is TGCAGTGCTTCAGCTAGCGGGGGCTACGAGCAGTACTTC. Its translation is CSASASGGYEQYF.

This clonotype was picked up many times. The chain is built from TRBV10-3 and TRBJ2-1; 9 nucleotides align to TRBD1. This CDR3 comprises 16 residues. CDR1 is ENHRY, CDR2 SYGVKD, per germline. J gave up 9 bases and V 1 base, and 10 bases lay outside the gene matches. In DNA, the CDR3 is TGTGCCATCAGTGAGTTGGACAGGGGAGGTCAAGGTGAGCAGTTCTTC. Protein: CAISELDRGGQGEQFF.

This clonotype showed up just a few times. V is TRBV6-6 and J is TRBJ1-1, with D maybe TRBD1 (6 bases). V lost 6 bases and J 5 bases, leaving 13 bases between the germline ends. Per germline, CDR1 MNHNY and CDR2 SVGAGI (reference sequence). CDR3 size: 13 residues. Here the CDR3 reads CASRRDIKTEAFF. DNA for the CDR3: TGTGCCAGCAGGCGGGACATCAAGACTGAAGCTTTCTTT.

This chain joins TRBV29-1 and TRBJ2-7, with D possibly being TRBD2 (7 bases). Germline CDR1 is SQVTM and CDR2 is ANQGSEA. The CDR3 spans 14 residues. V dropped 7 bases and J dropped 2 bases, with 18 bases sitting between them. This CDR3 reads CSAFGEGGTYEQYF. CDR3 DNA sequence: TGCAGCGCATTCGGGGAGGGGGGAACCTACGAGCAGTACTTC.

The table lists this clonotype with many counts. The chain joins TRBV7-2 to TRBJ2-3; D remains ambiguous. Germline lookup yields CDR1 SGHTA and CDR2 FQGNSA. V was cut by 0 bases and J by 1 base, with 5 bases left in between. This CDR3 contains 14 residues. CDR3 coding DNA: TGTGCCAGCAGCTTAGCGCGCGGCACAGATACGCAGTATTTT. Translating it yields CASSLARGTDTQYF.

The rearrangement uses TRBV12-3 or TRBV12-4 and TRBJ2-5; D might be TRBD2 (7 bases). The CDR3 runs 16 residues. V lost 6 bases and J 5 bases, leaving 22 bases between the germline ends. CDR3 nucleotides: TGTGCCAGCAGCGCTAATCGGGGGCGCGGGGGCGAGACCCAGTACTTC. This translates into CASSANRGRGGETQYF.

In its sample, this clonotype was seen many times. The chain links TRBV7-9 to TRBJ1-1; D may be TRBD1 (6 bases). The CDR3 sequence is 14 residues long. V lost 5 bases and J 0 bases, leaving 10 bases between the germline ends. CDR1 is SEHNR, CDR2 FQNEAQ, per germline (reference sequence). CDR3 sequence reads: CASSAGTMNTEAFF. CDR3 bases: TGTGCCAGCAGCGCCGGGACAATGAACACTGAAGCTTTCTTT.

This clonotype was observed at least ten times. The genes are TRBV28 and TRBJ2-5; tentative D call: TRBD2 (5 bases). CDR1 MDHEN and CDR2 SYDVKM come from the germline V gene. V lost 2 bases and J lost 1, with 8 bases in between. This CDR3 has 14 amino acids. The CDR3 DNA sequence: TGTGCCAGCAGTTTAGCGGGCCCCCAAGAGACCCAGTACTTC. This sequence encodes CASSLAGPQETQYF. Supplemented by reference TRBV28 and TRBJ2-5, the full variable domain reads DVKVTQSSRYLVKRTGEKVFLECVQDMDHENMFWYRQDPGLGLRLIYFSYDVKMKEKGDIPEGYSVSREKKERFSLILESASTNQTSMYLCASSLAGPQETQYFGPGTRLLVL.

This chain connects TRBV5-1 to TRBJ1-2; D might be TRBD1 (6 bases). Per the germline V gene, CDR1 is SGHRS and CDR2 is YFSETQ. The CDR3 has 14 amino acids. V lost 4 bases to trimming and J lost 4 bases, with 14 bases between them. For the CDR3, the DNA is TGCGCCAGCAGCGGGAGGACAGATCCCTATGGCTACACCTTC. It yields the protein CASSGRTDPYGYTF.

CDR3 DNA: TGCAGCGGACACCAGAGTAAAGAGACCCAGTACTTC. Amino acids: CSGHQSKETQYF. The chain combines TRBV29-1 with TRBJ2-5; D is undetermined. Germline CDR1 SQVTM, CDR2 ANQGSEA. V was shortened by 7 bases and J by 3 bases, with 12 bases between the two germline ends. The CDR3 length is 12 residues.